A selection of T cell receptor beta chains follows, all from one sample in a study of shared clonotypes between healthy human individuals. Only in-frame clones appear in the TCRdb table, and some are missing; sequencing was by immunoSEQ multiplex PCR. This repertoire shows 2 million to 3 million clones, approximately 93% found once; its top ten account for approximately 0.36%. The sequencing input was naive CD4+ T cells from PBMCs. These receptors all stem from a man between 18 and 29 years old in good health. Some clones in this sample may be carry-over from other donors' samples. Each CDR3 is given with its conserved first and last residue. D genes are given only for firm matches. Part of the rows lack a size; the others show once, few, many or a class for expanded clones.

D gene,J gene,clone size,V gene,CDR3 protein,CDR3 DNA
.,TRBJ2-1,.,TRBV6-5,CASSYGQADNEQFF,TGTGCCAGCAGTTACGGGCAGGCTGACAATGAGCAGTTCTTC
TRBD1,TRBJ1-2,.,TRBV9,CASSVLGTGAIGGYTF,TGTGCCAGCAGCGTTCTTGGGACAGGGGCTATAGGAGGCTACACCTTC
TRBD1,TRBJ1-1,.,TRBV6-1,CASSEALLGQGGTEAFF,TGTGCCAGCAGTGAAGCGCTTCTGGGACAGGGGGGCACTGAAGCTTTCTTT
.,TRBJ2-6,once,TRBV5-1,CASSVSGGPQPLSGANVLTF,TGCGCCAGCAGCGTGTCGGGGGGCCCTCAACCCCTCTCTGGGGCCAACGTCCTGACTTTC
.,TRBJ1-1,.,TRBV7-9,CASTPSTTEAFF,TGTGCCAGCACCCCAAGTACCACTGAAGCTTTCTTT
.,TRBJ2-1,.,TRBV29-1,CSVDDLEDNEQFF,TGCAGCGTTGACGATCTGGAGGACAATGAGCAGTTCTTC
TRBD1,TRBJ1-6,.,TRBV5-1,CASSLVPGQGSPLHF,TGCGCCAGCAGCTTGGTCCCGGGACAGGGTTCACCCCTCCACTTT
.,TRBJ2-7,.,TRBV20-1,CSASRLLEQYF,TGCAGTGCTAGTAGGTTACTCGAGCAGTACTTC
TRBD2,TRBJ2-1,.,TRBV5-1,CASSSSGTSGGSSYNEQFF,TGCGCCAGCAGCTCCTCCGGGACTAGCGGTGGAAGCTCCTACAATGAGCAGTTCTTC
.,TRBJ1-1,few,TRBV5-1,CASSLRDTEAFF,TGCGCCAGCAGCTTAAGGGACACTGAAGCTTTCTTT
.,TRBJ2-3,.,TRBV5-8,CASSKYRVSTDTQYF,TGTGCCAGCAGCAAGTACAGGGTTAGCACAGATACGCAGTATTTT
.,TRBJ1-1,.,TRBV5-1,CASSLPGGSSNTEAFF,TGCGCCAGCAGCCTCCCCGGAGGCTCTTCGAACACTGAAGCTTTCTTT
.,TRBJ1-2,.,TRBV28,CASSLQGAGYGYTF,TGTGCCAGCAGTTTACAGGGCGCGGGCTATGGCTACACCTTC
TRBD2,TRBJ2-5,.,TRBV28,CASSPGGRAWETQYF,TGTGCCAGCAGTCCTGGCGGGAGGGCGTGGGAGACCCAGTACTTC
.,TRBJ2-7,.,TRBV27,CASSTPSGQQGSYEQYF,TGTGCCAGCAGTACTCCCTCAGGGCAACAAGGGTCCTACGAGCAGTACTTC
.,TRBJ1-2,.,TRBV28,CASSSGANAGYTF,TGTGCCAGCAGTTCCGGAGCAAATGCGGGCTACACCTTC